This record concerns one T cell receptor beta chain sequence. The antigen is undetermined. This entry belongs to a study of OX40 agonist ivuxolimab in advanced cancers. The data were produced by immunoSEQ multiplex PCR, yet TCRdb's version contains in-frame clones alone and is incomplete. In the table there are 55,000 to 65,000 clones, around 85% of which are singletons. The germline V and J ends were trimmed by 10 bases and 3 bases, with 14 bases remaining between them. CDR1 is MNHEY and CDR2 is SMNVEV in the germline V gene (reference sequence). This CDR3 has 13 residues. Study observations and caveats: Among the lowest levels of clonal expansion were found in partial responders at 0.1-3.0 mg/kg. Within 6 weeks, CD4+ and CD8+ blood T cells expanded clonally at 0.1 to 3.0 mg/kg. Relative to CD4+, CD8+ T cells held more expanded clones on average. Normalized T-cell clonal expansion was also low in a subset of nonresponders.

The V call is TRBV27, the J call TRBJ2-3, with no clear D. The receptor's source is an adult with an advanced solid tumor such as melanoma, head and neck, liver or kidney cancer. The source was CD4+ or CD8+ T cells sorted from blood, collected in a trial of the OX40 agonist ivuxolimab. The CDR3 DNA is TGTGCCACCCTTGGGTCGGCTACAGATACGCAGTATTTT. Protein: CATLGSATDTQYF.